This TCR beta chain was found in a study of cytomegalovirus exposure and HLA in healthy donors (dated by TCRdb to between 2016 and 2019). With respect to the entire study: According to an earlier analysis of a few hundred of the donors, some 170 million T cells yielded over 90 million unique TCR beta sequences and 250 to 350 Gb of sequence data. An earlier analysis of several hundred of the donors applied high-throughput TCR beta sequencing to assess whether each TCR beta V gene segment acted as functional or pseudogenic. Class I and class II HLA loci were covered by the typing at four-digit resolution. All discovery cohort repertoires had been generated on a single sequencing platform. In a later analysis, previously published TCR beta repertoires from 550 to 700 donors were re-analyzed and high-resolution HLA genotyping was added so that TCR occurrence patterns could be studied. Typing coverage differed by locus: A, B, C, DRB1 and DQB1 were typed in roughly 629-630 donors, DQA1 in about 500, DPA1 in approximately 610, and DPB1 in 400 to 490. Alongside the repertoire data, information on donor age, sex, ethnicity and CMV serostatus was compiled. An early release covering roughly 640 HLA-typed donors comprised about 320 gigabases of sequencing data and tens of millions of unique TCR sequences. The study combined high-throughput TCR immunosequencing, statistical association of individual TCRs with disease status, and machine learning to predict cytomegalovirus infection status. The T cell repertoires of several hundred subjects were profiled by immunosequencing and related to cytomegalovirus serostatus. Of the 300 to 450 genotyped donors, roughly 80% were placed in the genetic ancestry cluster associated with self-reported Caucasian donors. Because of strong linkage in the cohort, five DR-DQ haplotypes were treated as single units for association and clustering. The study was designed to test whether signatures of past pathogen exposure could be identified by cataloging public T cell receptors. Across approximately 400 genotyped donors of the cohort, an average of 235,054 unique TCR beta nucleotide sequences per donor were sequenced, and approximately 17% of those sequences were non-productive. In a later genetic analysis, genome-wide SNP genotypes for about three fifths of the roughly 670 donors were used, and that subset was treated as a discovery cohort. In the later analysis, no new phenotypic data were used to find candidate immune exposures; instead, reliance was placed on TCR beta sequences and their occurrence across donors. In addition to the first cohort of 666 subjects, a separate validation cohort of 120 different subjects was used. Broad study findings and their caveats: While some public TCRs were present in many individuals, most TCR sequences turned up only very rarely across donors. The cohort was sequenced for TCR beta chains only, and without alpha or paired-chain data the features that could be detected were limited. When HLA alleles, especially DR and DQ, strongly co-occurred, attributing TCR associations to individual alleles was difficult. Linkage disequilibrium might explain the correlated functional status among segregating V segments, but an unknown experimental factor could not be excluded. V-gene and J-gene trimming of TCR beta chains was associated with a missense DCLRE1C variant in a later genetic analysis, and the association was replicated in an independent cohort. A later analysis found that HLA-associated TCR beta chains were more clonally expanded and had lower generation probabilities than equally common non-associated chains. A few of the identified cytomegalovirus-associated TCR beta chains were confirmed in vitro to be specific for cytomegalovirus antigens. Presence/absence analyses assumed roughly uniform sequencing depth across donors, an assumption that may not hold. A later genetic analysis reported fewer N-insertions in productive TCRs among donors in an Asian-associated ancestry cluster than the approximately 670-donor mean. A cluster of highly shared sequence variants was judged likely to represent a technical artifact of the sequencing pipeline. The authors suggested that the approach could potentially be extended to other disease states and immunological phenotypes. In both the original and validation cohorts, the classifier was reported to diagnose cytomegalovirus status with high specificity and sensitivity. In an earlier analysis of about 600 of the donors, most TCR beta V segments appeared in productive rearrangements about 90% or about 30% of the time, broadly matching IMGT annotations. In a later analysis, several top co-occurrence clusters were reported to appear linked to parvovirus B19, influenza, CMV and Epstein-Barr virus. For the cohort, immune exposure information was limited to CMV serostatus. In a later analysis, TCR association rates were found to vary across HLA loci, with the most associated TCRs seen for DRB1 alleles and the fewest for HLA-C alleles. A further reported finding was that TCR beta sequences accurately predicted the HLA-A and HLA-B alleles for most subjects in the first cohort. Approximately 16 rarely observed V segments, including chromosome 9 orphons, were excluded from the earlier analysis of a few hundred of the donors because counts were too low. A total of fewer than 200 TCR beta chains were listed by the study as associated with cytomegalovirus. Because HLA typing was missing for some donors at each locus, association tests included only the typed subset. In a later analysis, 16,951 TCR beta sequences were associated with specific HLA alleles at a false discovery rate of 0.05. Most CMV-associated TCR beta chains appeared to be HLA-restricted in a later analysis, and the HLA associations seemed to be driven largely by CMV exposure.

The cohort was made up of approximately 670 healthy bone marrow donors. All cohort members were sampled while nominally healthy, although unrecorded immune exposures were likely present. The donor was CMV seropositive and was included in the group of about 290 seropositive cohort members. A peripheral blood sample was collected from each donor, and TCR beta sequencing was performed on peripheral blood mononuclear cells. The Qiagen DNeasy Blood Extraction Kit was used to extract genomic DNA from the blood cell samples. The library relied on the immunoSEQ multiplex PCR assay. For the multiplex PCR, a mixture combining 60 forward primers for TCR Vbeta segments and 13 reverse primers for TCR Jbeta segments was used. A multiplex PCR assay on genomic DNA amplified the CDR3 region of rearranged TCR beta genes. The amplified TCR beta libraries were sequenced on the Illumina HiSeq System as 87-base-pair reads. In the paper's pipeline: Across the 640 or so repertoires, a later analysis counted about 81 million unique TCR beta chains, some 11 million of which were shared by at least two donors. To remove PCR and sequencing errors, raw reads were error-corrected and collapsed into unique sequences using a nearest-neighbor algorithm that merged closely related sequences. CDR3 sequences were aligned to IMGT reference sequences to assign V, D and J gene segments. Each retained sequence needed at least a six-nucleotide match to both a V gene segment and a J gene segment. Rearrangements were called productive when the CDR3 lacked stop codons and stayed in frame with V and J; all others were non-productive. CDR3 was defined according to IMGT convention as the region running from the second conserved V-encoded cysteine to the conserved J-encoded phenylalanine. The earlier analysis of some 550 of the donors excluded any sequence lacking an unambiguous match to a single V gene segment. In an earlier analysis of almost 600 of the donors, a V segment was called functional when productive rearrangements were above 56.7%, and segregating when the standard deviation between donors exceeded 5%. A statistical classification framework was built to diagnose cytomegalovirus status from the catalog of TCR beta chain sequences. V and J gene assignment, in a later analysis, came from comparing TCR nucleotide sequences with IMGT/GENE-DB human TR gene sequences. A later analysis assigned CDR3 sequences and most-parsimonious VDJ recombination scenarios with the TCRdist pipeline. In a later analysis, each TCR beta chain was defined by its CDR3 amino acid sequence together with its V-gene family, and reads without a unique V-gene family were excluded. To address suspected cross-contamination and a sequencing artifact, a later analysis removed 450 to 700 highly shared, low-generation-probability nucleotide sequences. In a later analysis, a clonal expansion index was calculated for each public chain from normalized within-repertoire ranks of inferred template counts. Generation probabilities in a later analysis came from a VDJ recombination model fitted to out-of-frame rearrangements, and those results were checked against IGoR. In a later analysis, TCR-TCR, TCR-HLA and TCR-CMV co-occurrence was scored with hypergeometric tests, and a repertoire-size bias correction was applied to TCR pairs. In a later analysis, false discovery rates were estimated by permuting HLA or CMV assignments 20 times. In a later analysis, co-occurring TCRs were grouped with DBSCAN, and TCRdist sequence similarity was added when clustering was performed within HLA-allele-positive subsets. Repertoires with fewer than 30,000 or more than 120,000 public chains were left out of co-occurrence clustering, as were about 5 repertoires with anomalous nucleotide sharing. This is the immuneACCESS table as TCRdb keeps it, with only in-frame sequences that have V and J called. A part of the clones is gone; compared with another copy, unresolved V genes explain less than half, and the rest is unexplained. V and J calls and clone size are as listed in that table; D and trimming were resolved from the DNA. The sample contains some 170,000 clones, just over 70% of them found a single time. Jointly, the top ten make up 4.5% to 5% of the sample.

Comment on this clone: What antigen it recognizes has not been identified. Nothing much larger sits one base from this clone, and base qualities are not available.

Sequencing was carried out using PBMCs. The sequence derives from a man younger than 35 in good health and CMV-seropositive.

The nucleotides are TGTGCCAGCGGACTTTTTAGGGAGAGCAATCAGCCCCAGCATTTT. Its translation reads: CASGLFRESNQPQHF. The chain is assembled from TRBV6-1 and TRBJ1-5, with the D segment identity uncertain. Looking up the germline V gene yields CDR1 MNHNS and CDR2 SASEGT. The CDR3 contains 15 residues, cysteine and phenylalanine counted. The entry retains the CDR3 DNA only, 45 bases that are in frame from base 1. The germline ends are 15 bases apart after V is trimmed by 8 bases and J by 1 base.